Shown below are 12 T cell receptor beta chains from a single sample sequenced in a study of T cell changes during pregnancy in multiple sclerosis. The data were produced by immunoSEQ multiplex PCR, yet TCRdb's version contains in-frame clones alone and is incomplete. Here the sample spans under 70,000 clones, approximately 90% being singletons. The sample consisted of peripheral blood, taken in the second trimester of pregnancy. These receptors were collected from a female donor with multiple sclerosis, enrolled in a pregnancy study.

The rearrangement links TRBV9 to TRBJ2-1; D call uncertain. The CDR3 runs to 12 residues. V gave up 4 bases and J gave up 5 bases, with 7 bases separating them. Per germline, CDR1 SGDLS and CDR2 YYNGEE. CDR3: CASSLFHNEQFF. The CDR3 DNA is TGTGCCAGCAGCCTGTTCCACAATGAGCAGTTCTTC.

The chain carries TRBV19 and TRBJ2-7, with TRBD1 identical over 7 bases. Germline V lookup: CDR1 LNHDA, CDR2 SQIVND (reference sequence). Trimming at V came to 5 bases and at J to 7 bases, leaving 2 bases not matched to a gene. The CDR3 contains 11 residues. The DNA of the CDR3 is TGTGCCAGTAGTGCAGGGGGTGAGCAGTACTTC. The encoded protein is CASSAGGEQYF. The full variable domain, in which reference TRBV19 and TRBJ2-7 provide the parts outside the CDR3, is DGGITQSPKYLFRKEGQNVTLSCEQNLNHDAMYWYRQDPGQGLRLIYYSQIVNDFQKGDIAEGYSVSREKKESFPLTVTSAQKNPTAFYLCASSAGGEQYFGPGTRLTVT.

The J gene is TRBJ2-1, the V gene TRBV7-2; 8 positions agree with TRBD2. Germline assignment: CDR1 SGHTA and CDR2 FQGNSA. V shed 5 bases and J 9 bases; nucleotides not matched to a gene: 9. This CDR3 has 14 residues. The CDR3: CASSPGPGGREQFF. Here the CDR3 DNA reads TGTGCCAGCAGCCCAGGACCGGGGGGGCGTGAGCAGTTCTTC.

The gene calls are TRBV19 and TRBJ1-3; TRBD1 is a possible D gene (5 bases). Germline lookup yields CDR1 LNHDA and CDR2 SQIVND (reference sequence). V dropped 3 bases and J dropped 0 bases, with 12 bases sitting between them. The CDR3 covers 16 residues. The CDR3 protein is CASSIGRGSSGNTIYF. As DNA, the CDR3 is TGTGCCAGTAGTATTGGCCGGGGGAGCTCTGGAAACACCATATATTTT.

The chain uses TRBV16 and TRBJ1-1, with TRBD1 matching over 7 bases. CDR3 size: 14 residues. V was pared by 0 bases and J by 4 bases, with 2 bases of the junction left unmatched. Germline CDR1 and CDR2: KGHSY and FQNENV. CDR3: CASSQSGGLTEAFF. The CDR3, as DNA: TGTGCCAGCAGCCAATCAGGGGGCCTCACTGAAGCTTTCTTT.

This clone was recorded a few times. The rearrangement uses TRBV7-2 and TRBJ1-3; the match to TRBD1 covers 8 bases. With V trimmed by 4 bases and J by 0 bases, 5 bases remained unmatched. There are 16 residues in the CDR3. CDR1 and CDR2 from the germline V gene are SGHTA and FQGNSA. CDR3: CASSYRDRSSGNTIYF. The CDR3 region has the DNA TGTGCCAGCAGCTACCGGGACAGGAGCTCTGGAAACACCATATATTTT.

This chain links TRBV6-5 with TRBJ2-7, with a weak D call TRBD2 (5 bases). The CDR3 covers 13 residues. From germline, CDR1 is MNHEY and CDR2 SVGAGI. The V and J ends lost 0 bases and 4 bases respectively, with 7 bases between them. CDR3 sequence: CASSYSWRYEQYF. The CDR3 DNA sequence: TGTGCCAGCAGTTACTCGTGGAGGTACGAGCAGTACTTC.

CDR3 loop: CASSTWLGGRNEAFF. The DNA for the CDR3 is TGTGCCAGCAGTACCTGGTTAGGGGGACGGAATGAAGCTTTCTTT. The V call is TRBV28, the J call TRBJ1-1; tentatively, D is TRBD1 (6 bases). CDR1 and CDR2 (germline): MDHEN, SYDVKM. Trimming stripped 5 bases from V and 7 bases from J, with 20 bases between. The CDR3 contains 15 residues.

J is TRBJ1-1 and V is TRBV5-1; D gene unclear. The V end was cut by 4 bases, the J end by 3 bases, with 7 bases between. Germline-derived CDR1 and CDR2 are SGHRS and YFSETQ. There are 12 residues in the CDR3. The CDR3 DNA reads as TGCGCCAGCAGCATGGTAGACACTGAAGCTTTCTTT. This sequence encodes CASSMVDTEAFF.

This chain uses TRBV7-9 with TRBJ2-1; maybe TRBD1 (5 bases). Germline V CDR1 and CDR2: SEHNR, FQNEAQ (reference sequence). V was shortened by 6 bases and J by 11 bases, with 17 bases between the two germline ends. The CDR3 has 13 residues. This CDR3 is CASSSLQGLKQFF. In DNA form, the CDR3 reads TGTGCCAGCAGTTCCCTTCAGGGTCTCAAGCAGTTCTTC.

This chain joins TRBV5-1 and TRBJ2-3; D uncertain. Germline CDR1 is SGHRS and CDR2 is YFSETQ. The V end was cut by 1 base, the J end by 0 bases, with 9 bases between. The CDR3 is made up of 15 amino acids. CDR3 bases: TGCGCCAGCAGCTTGCGTCAGGCTAGCACAGATACGCAGTATTTT. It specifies CASSLRQASTDTQYF. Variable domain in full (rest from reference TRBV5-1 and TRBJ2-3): KAGVTQTPRYLIKTRGQQVTLSCSPISGHRSVSWYQQTPGQGLQFLFEYFSETQRNKGNFPGRFSGRQFSNSRSEMNVSTLELGDSALYLCASSLRQASTDTQYFGPGTRLTVL.

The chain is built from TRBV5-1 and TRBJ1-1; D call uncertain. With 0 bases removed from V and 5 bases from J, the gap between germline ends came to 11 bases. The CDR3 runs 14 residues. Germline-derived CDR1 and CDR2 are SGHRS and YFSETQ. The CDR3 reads CASSLDGVVTEAFF. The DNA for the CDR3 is TGCGCCAGCAGCTTGGACGGGGTGGTTACTGAAGCTTTCTTT.